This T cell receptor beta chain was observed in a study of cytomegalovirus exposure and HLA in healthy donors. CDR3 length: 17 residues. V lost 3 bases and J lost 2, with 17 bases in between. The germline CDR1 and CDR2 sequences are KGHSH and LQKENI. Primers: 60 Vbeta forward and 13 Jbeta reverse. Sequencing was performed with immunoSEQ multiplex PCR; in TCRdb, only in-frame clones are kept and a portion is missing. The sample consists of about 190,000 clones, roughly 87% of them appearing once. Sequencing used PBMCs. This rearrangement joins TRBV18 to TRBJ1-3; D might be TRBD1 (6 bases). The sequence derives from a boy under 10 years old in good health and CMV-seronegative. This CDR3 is CASSPKSFTGTGNTIYF. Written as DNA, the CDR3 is TGTGCCAGCTCACCGAAATCGTTTACAGGGACTGGAAACACCATATATTTT.